The sequence of this T cell receptor (beta chain) was determined in a study of technical replicates of blood from four donors. Trimming left V 3 bases short and J 1 base short, with 7 bases between. CDR1 and CDR2 (germline): GTSNPN, SVGIG (reference sequence). CDR3 length equals 13 residues. Repertoires were generated with immunoSEQ multiplex PCR, while TCRdb's copy carries only in-frame clones and drops some. The data contain tens of thousands of clones, approximately 96% of them singletons. The rearrangement joins TRBV30 to TRBJ1-5; unclear D gene. The sample taken for sequencing was T cells isolated from PBMCs. The TCR sequence derives from a human donor in good health. CDR3 residues: CAWRLGSNQPQHF. Written as DNA, the CDR3 is TGTGCCTGGAGACTAGGGAGCAATCAGCCCCAGCATTTT. The whole variable domain, filled in from reference TRBV30 and TRBJ1-5, reads SQTIHQWPATLVQPVGSPLSLECTVEGTSNPNLYWYRQAAGRGLQLLFYSVGIGQISSEVPQNLSASRPQDRQFILSSKKLLLSDSGFYLCAWRLGSNQPQHFGDGTRLSIL.